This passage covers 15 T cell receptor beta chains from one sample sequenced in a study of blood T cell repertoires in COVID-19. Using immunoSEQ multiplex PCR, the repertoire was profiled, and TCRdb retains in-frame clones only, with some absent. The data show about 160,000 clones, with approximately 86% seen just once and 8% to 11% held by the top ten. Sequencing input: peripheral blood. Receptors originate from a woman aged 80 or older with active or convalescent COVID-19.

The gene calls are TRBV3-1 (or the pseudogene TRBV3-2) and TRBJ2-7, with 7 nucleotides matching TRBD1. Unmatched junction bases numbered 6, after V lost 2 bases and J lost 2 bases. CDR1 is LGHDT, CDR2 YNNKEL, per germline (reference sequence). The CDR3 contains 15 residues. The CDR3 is CASSQSGTETYEQYF. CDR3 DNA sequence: TGTGCCAGCAGCCAATCCGGGACAGAGACCTACGAGCAGTACTTC.

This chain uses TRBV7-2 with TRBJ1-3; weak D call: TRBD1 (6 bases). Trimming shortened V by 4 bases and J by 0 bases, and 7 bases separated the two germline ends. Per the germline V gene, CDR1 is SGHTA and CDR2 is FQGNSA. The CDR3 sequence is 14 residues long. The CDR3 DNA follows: TGTGCCAGCAGCTCGACAGGCTCTGGAAACACCATATATTTT. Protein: CASSSTGSGNTIYF.

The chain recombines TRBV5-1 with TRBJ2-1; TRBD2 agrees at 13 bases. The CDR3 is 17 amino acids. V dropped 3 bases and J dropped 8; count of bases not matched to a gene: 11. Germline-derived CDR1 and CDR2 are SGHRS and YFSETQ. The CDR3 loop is CASSSAKTSGRVDEQFF. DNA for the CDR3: TGCGCCAGCAGCTCAGCCAAAACTAGCGGGAGGGTGGATGAGCAGTTCTTC.

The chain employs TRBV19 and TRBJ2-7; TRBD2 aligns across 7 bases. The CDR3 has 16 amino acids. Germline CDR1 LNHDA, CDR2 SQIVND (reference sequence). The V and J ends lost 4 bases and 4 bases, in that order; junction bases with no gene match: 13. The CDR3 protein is CASSTAMGREGYEQYF. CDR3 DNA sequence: TGTGCCAGTAGTACGGCGATGGGGAGGGAAGGTTACGAGCAGTACTTC.

CDR3 residues: CASSFQGAGNEKLFF. The CDR3, as DNA: TGTGCCAGCAGTTTCCAGGGGGCAGGGAATGAAAAACTGTTTTTT. V gene TRBV27 combines with J gene TRBJ1-4; 8 nucleotides match TRBD1. The CDR3 loop spans 15 amino acids. The V segment lost 3 bases and the J segment 5 bases; nucleotides outside the gene matches: 5. Germline V gives CDR1 MNHEY, CDR2 SMNVEV (reference sequence).

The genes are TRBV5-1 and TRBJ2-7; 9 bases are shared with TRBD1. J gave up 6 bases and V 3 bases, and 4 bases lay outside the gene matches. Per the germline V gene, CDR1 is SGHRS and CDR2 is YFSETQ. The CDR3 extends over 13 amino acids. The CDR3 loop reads CASSWDRASEQYF. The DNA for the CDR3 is TGCGCCAGCAGCTGGGACAGGGCCTCCGAGCAGTACTTC. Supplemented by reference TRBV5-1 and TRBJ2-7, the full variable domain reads KAGVTQTPRYLIKTRGQQVTLSCSPISGHRSVSWYQQTPGQGLQFLFEYFSETQRNKGNFPGRFSGRQFSNSRSEMNVSTLELGDSALYLCASSWDRASEQYFGPGTRLTVT.

The CDR3 sequence: CASGTTGVTEAFF. The CDR3 DNA follows: TGTGCCAGCGGCACAACAGGGGTCACTGAAGCTTTCTTT. The V call is TRBV3-1 (or the pseudogene TRBV3-2), the J call TRBJ1-1, with 7 bases fitting TRBD1. The V segment lost 8 bases and the J segment 4 bases; nucleotides outside the gene matches: 7. This CDR3 has 13 residues. The germline V gene has CDR1 LGHDT and CDR2 YNNKEL (reference sequence).

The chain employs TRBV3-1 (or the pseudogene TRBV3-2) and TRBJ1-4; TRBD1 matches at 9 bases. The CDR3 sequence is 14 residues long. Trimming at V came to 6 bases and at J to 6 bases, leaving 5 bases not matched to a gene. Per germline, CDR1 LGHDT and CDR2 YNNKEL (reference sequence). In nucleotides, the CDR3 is TGTGCCAGCAGACCGGGACAGGGAGATGAAAAACTGTTTTTT. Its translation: CASRPGQGDEKLFF.

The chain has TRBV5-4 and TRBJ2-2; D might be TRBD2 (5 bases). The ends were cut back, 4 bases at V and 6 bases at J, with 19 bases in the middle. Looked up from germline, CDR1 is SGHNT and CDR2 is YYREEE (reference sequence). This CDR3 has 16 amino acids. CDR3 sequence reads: CASSPRAGIAAGELFF. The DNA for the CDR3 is TGTGCCAGCAGCCCCCGAGCCGGGATCGCCGCCGGGGAGCTGTTTTTT. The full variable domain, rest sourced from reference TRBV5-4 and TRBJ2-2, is ETGVTQSPTHLIKTRGQQVTLRCSSQSGHNTVSWYQQALGQGPQFIFQYYREEENGRGNFPPRFSGLQFPNYSSELNVNALELDDSALYLCASSPRAGIAAGELFFGEGSRLTVL.

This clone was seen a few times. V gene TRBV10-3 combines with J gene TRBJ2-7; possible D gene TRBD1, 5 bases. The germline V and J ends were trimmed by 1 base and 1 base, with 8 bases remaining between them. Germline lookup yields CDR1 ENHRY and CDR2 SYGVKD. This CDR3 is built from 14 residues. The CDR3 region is CAISELGPSYEQYF. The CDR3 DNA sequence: TGTGCCATCAGTGAGTTGGGGCCATCCTACGAGCAGTACTTC.

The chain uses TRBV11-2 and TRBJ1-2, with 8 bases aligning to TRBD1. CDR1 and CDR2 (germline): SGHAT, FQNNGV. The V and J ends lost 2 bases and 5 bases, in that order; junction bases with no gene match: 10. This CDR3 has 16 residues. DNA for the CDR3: TGTGCCAGCAGCTTACTTTCGGACAGGGCGGGATATGGCTACACCTTC. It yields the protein CASSLLSDRAGYGYTF.

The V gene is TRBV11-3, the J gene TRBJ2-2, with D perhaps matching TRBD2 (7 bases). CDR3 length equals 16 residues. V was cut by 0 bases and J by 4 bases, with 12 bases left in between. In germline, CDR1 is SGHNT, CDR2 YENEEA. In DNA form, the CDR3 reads TGTGCCAGCAGCTTAGAGGCGGGGGCTATCACCGGGGAGCTGTTTTTT. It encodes CASSLEAGAITGELFF.

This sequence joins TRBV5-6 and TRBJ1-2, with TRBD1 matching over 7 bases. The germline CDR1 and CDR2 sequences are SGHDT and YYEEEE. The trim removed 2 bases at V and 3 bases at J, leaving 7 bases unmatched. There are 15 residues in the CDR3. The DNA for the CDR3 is TGTGCCAGCAGCTTCCCGGGACAGCCACACTATGGCTACACCTTC. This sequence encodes CASSFPGQPHYGYTF.

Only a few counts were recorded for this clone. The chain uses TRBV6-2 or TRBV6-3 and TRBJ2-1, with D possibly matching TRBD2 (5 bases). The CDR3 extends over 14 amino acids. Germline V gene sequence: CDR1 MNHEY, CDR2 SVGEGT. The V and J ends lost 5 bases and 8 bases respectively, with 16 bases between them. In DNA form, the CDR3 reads TGTGCCAGCAGTCCCCGGAGGTTTAGCGATGAGCAGTTCTTC. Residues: CASSPRRFSDEQFF.

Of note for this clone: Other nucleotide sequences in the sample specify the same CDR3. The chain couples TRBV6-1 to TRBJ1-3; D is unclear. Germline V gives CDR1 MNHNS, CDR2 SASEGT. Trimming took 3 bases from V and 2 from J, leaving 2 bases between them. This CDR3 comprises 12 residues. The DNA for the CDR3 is TGTGCCAGCAGTGACACTGGAAACACCATATATTTT. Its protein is CASSDTGNTIYF.